This T cell receptor (beta chain) came from a study of shared clonotypes between healthy human individuals. Profiled with immunoSEQ multiplex PCR; TCRdb holds only in-frame clones, not every one. The repertoire holds 450,000 to 600,000 clones, with 79% as singletons. Germline CDR1 and CDR2: SGHVS and FQNEAQ. The CDR3 contains 15 residues. Trimming took 1 base from V and 1 from J, leaving 10 bases between them. Caucasian adults residing in Nashville, Tennessee made up all the donors. Unsorted samples used some 89 million PBMCs for genomic DNA. The receptor was derived from a woman aged 40 to 49 in good health. Some clones in this sample may be carry-over from other donors' samples. V and J are TRBV7-8 and TRBJ1-1; D unresolved. The specimen was PBMCs. The CDR3 protein is CASSLVGIENTEAFF. CDR3 nucleotides: TGTGCCAGCAGCTTAGTAGGGATAGAGAACACTGAAGCTTTCTTT.